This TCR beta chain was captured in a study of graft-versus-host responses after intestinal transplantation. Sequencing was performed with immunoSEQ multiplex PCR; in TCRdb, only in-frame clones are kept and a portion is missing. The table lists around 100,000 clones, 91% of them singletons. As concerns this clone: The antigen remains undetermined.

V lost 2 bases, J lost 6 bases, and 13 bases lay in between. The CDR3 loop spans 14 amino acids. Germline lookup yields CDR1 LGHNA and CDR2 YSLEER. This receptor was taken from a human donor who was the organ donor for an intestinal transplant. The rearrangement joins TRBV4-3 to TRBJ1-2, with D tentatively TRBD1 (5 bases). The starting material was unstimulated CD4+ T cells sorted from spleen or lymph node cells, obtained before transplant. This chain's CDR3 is CASSQFRRGDGYTF. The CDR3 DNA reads TGCGCCAGCAGCCAATTCCGAAGGGGCGATGGCTACACCTTC.